The present TCR beta chain was sequenced within a study of blood T cells in healthy people across ages. Overall study results and limits: Possibly confounding the expanded clonotype changes was the fact that donor CMV status was unknown. In these data, TCR beta diversity tracked strongly with naive T cell percentage.

Concerning this clonotype itself: Its antigen is not identified.

Together with a sample-barcoded 5' primer, a J-beta primer mix was included in a second PCR lasting roughly 6 to 12 cycles. One entry per CDR3 protein, called by TCRdb with MiXCR from the 5' RACE reads. This table has more than 1,400,000 distinct CDR3 sequences, around 39% appearing once. The material sequenced was blood. This TCR was sampled from a woman aged 18-35 years in good health.

The CDR3 reads CASSARTGETQPQHF. CDR3 bases: TGTGCCAGCAGTGCCCGGACAGGGGAGACTCAGCCCCAGCATTTT. J is TRBJ1-5 and V is TRBV25-1, with TRBD1 identical over 9 bases. The junction had 7 bases not matched to a gene; V was cut back by 4 bases and J by 6 bases. The CDR3 covers 15 residues. The germline V gene has CDR1 MGHDK and CDR2 SYGVNS.